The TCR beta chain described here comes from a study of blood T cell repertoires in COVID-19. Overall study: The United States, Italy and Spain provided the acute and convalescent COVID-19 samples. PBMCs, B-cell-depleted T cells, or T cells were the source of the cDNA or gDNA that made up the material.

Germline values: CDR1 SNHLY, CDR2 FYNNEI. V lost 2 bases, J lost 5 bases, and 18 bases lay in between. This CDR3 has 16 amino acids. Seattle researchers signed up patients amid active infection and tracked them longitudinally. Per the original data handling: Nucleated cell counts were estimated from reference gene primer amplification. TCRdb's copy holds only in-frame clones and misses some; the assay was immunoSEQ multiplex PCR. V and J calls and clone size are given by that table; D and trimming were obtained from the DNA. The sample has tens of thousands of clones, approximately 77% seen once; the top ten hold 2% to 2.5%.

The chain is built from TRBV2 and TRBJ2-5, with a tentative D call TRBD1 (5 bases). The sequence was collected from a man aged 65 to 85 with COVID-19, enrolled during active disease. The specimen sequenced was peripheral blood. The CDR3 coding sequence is TGTGCCAGCAGTGAAAATGGGGCCAGGGTGGGTGAGACCCAGTACTTC. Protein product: CASSENGARVGETQYF.